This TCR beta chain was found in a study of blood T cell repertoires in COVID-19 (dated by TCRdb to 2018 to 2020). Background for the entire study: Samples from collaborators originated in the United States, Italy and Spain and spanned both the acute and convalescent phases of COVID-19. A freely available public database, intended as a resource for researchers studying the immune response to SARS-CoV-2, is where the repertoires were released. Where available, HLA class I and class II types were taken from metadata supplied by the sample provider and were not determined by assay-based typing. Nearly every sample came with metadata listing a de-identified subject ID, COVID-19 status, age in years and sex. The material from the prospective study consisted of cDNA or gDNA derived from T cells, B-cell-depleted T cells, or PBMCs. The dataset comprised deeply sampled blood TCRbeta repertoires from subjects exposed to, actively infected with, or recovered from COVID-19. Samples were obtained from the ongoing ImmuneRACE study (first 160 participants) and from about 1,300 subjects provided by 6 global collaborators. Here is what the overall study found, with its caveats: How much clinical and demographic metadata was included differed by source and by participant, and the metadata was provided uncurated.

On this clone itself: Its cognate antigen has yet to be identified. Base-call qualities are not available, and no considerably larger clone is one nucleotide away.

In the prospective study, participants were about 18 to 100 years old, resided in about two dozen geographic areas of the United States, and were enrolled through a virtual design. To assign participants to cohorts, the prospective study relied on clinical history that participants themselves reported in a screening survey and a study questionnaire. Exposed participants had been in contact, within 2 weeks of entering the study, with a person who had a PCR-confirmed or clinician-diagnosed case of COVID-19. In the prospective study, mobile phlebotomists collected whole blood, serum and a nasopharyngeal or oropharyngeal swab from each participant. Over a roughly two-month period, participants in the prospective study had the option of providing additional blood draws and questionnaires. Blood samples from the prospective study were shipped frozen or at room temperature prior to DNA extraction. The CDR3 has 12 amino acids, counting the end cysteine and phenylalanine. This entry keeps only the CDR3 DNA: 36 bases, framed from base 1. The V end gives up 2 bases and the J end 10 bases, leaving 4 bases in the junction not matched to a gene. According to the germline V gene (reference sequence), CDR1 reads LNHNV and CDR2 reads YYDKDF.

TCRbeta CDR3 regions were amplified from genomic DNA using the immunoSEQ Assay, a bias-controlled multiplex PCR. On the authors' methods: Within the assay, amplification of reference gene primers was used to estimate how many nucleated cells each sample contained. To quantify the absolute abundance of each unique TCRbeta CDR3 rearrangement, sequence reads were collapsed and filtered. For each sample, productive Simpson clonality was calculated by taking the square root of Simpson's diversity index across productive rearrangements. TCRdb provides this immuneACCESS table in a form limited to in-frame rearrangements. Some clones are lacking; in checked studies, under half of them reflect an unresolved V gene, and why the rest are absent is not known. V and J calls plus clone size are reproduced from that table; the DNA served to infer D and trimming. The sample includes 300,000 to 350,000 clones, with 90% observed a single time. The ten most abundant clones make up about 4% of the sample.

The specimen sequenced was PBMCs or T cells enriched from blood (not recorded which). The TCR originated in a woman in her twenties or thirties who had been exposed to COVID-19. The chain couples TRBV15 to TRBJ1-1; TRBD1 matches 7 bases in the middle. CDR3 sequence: CATSRQGEGAFF. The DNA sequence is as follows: TGTGCCACCAGCAGACAGGGGGAAGGAGCTTTCTTT. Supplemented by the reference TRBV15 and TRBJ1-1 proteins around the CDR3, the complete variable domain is DAMVIQNPRYQVTQFGKPVTLSCSQTLNHNVMYWYQQKSSQAPKLLFHYYDKDFNNEADTPDNFQSRRPNTSFCFLDIRSPGLGDTAMYLCATSRQGEGAFFGQGTRLTVV.